These 5 T cell receptor beta chains were sequenced from one sample in a study of cytomegalovirus exposure and HLA in healthy donors. The primer mix had 60 Vbeta and 13 Jbeta primers. Method: immunoSEQ multiplex PCR; TCRdb's copy keeps in-frame clones and lacks some. This table holds over 90,000 clones, around 60% found once. What was sequenced was PBMCs. Every receptor here comes from a man in his sixties in good health and CMV-seronegative.

This clone was counted a few times. The V call is TRBV5-1, the J call TRBJ2-7; 7 bases agree with TRBD1. Germline CDR1 reads SGHRS; CDR2 reads YFSETQ. The junction had 4 bases not matched to a gene; V was cut back by 4 bases and J by 0 bases. CDR3 length equals 14 residues. The chain's CDR3 is CASSETGSSYEQYF. DNA for the CDR3: TGCGCCAGCAGCGAGACAGGGTCCTCCTACGAGCAGTACTTC.

The V and J genes are TRBV2 and TRBJ1-2, with a tentative D call TRBD1 (6 bases). CDR3 length: 12 amino acids. In germline, CDR1 is SNHLY, CDR2 FYNNEI. Trimming shortened V by 6 bases and J by 5 bases, and 10 bases separated the two germline ends. The DNA of the CDR3 is TGTGCCAGCAGCATGGACAGTTATGGCTACACCTTC. Protein sequence: CASSMDSYGYTF.

The chain recombines TRBV21-1 with TRBJ2-7; the table's D gene call, TRBD1, was not cross checked with the DNA. TRBV21-1 counts as a pseudogene. This CDR3 is built from 16 residues. The CDR3 spells CASTPPGTAISYEQYF. The CDR3 DNA sequence: TGTGCCAGCACCCCCCCCGGGACAGCAATATCCTACGAGCAGTACTTC.

This sequence joins TRBV7-9 and TRBJ1-2; 8 bases map to TRBD1. The CDR3 loop spans 14 amino acids. Trimming at V came to 2 bases and at J to 7 bases, leaving 6 bases not matched to a gene. The germline gives CDR1 SEHNR, CDR2 FQNEAQ (reference sequence). Here the CDR3 DNA reads TGTGCCAGCAGCTTATTGGACAGGGACTCTGGCTACACCTTC. Translating it yields CASSLLDRDSGYTF.

The chain recombines TRBV5-4 with TRBJ1-1; D is unresolved. Trimming took 4 bases from V and 4 from J, leaving 8 bases between them. Per the germline V gene, CDR1 is SGHNT and CDR2 is YYREEE (reference sequence). This CDR3 contains 12 residues. CDR3 loop: CASSRMATEAFF. The CDR3 region has the DNA TGTGCCAGCAGCCGAATGGCCACTGAAGCTTTCTTT. Based on the CDR3 plus reference TRBV5-4 and TRBJ1-1, the full variable domain is ETGVTQSPTHLIKTRGQQVTLRCSSQSGHNTVSWYQQALGQGPQFIFQYYREEENGRGNFPPRFSGLQFPNYSSELNVNALELDDSALYLCASSRMATEAFFGQGTRLTVV.